This TCR beta chain appears in the sequencing data of a study of T cell responses to AZD1222 COVID-19 vaccine. This table comes from immunoSEQ multiplex PCR, and its TCRdb copy is limited to in-frame clones, with some not included. The table has about 120,000 clones, more than 85% seen once. This CDR3 comprises 13 residues. Germline CDR1 and CDR2: SGHNT and YENEEA. Trimming pared 3 bases from V and 0 bases from J, leaving 4 bases between. Findings and limits, study-wide: Dominant CD4 TCR responses targeted spike regions 160-218 and 743-854. It should be noted that donors were predominantly white British and more often female, and clonal diversity was possibly underestimated.

On this clone itself: Its antigen is unidentified.

This clonotype was obtained from an adult in good health. The material sequenced was peripheral blood, taken on day 0 of AZD1222 vaccination. V gene TRBV11-3 combines with J gene TRBJ2-3; D gene unclear. DNA for the CDR3: TGTGCCAGCAGCTTCTCCAGCACAGATACGCAGTATTTT. Protein: CASSFSSTDTQYF.